The sequence of this TCR beta chain was determined in a study of shared clonotypes between healthy human individuals. Study-wide results and caveats: It was observed that about 5% of naive CD4 clonotypes were shared across a handful of donors. Unshared clonotypes carried lower generation probabilities than those common to all four donors.

Sequencing was performed with immunoSEQ multiplex PCR; in TCRdb, only in-frame clones are kept and a portion is missing. Of approximately 1.4 million clones in the sample, approximately 98% are singletons; the top ten hold 0.45%. CDR3 length equals 13 residues. Germline V gene lookup returns CDR1 WNHNN and CDR2 SYGVQD (reference sequence). Trimming took 7 bases from V and 3 from J, leaving 9 bases between them. With regard to this clone: Its specificity is not known.

The TCR was taken from a man aged 25-45 years in good health. The V call is TRBV10-1, the J call TRBJ1-4; tentatively, D is TRBD1 (6 bases). The sequenced sample was naive CD4+ T cells sorted from blood. Described subset: CD45RA+ positively selected. CDR3 protein: CASNRAANEKLFF. CDR3 nucleotide sequence: TGCGCCAGCAACAGGGCGGCTAATGAAAAACTGTTTTTT.